This paragraph reports one T cell receptor beta chain. The sample is drawn from a study of blood T cell repertoires in COVID-19. Study summary: Samples of COVID-19 (acute and convalescent) were obtained from the United States, Italy and Spain.

The table came from immunoSEQ multiplex PCR; TCRdb's copy has only in-frame clones and leaves some out. The data hold about 210,000 clones, with 85% to 90% observed a single time. Germline CDR1 and CDR2: KGHSH and LQKENI. CDR3 size: 11 residues. V lost 5 bases to trimming and J lost 11 bases; unmatched junction nucleotides: 5. The sequencing sample was made of peripheral blood. The source of this sequence is a woman in her 70s with acute or convalescent COVID-19. This chain connects TRBV18 to TRBJ1-1; TRBD1 agrees at 7 bases. Here the CDR3 reads CASSSTGRAFF. In DNA, the CDR3 is TGTGCCAGCTCATCGACAGGGAGGGCTTTCTTT.